The 13 T cell receptor beta chains reported below all come from one sample, sequenced in a study of T cells in Graves' hyperthyroidism and ophthalmopathy. Amplified TCR beta CDR3 regions derived from RNA transcripts. The HTBI primer set was used in a first-round RT-PCR of the TCR CDR3. Each CDR3 protein is one row after TCRdb ran MiXCR on the multiplex PCR reads. The sample lists about 480,000 distinct CDR3 sequences, approximately 25% occurring once. Input material: blood. The receptor set was obtained from a woman aged 25 to 39 with Graves' ophthalmopathy.

The chain carries TRBV7-9 and TRBJ2-5; 7 nucleotides agree with TRBD1. There are 15 residues in the CDR3. CDR1 and CDR2 from the germline V gene are SEHNR and FQNEAQ (reference sequence). Trimming cost V 2 bases and J 3 bases; bases outside gene matches: 6. CDR3 bases: TGTGCCAGCAGCTTATGGGGACAGCTGAAAGAGACCCAGTACTTC. It encodes CASSLWGQLKETQYF.

This clonotype was recorded many times. The gene calls are TRBV19 and TRBJ1-5; tentative D call: TRBD1 (6 bases). Trimming cost V 3 bases and J 5 bases, with 14 bases left between them. The CDR3 spans 15 residues. Germline V gene sequence: CDR1 LNHDA, CDR2 SQIVND (reference sequence). The CDR3 protein is CASSIERDKYQPQHF. The CDR3, as DNA: TGTGCCAGTAGTATTGAGAGGGACAAGTATCAGCCCCAGCATTTT. Full variable domain (outside the CDR3, taken from reference TRBV19 and TRBJ1-5): DGGITQSPKYLFRKEGQNVTLSCEQNLNHDAMYWYRQDPGQGLRLIYYSQIVNDFQKGDIAEGYSVSREKKESFPLTVTSAQKNPTAFYLCASSIERDKYQPQHFGDGTRLSIL.

The chain joins TRBV9 to TRBJ1-1; 9 bases align to TRBD1. After removal of 1 base from V and 3 bases from J, the junction contained 4 bases not matched to a gene. This CDR3 has 15 amino acids. The germline V gene has CDR1 SGDLS and CDR2 YYNGEE. CDR3 residues: CASSVTQGAYTEAFF. Written as DNA, the CDR3 is TGTGCCAGCAGCGTAACACAGGGGGCGTACACTGAAGCTTTCTTT.

In its sample, this clonotype was seen many times. The chain uses TRBV27 and TRBJ2-7; 7 bases line up with TRBD1. Germline CDR1 and CDR2: MNHEY and SMNVEV (reference sequence). The V and J ends lost 2 bases and 2 bases, in that order; junction bases with no gene match: 6. The CDR3 runs to 15 residues. The CDR3 spells CASSLHRDSPYEQYF. As DNA, the CDR3 is TGTGCCAGCAGTTTACACCGGGACAGCCCCTACGAGCAGTACTTC.

This clonotype turned up a few times. The chain joins TRBV7-9 to TRBJ1-6; D ambiguous. Germline V gene lookup returns CDR1 SEHNR and CDR2 FQNEAQ (reference sequence). Trimming removed 4 bases at V and 7 bases at J, with 8 bases between. This CDR3 comprises 13 residues. In DNA, the CDR3 is TGTGCCAGCAGCTCTTCTGAAAATTCACCCCTCCACTTT. Its translation: CASSSSENSPLHF. Full variable domain (remainder filled in from reference TRBV7-9 and TRBJ1-6): DTGVSQNPRHKITKRGQNVTFRCDPISEHNRLYWYRQTLGQGPEFLTYFQNEAQLEKSRLLSDRFSAERPKGSFSTLEIQRTEQGDSAMYLCASSSSENSPLHFGNGTRLTVT.

This sequence joins TRBV30 and TRBJ2-5; 7 bases are shared with TRBD2. After removal of 0 bases from V and 5 bases from J, the junction contained 9 bases not matched to a gene. CDR3 size: 15 residues. The germline gives CDR1 GTSNPN, CDR2 SVGIG (reference sequence). CDR3 sequence: CAWSVWGGPSETQYF. DNA for the CDR3: TGTGCCTGGAGTGTATGGGGGGGACCCTCGGAGACCCAGTACTTC. Combining the CDR3 with reference TRBV30 and TRBJ2-5 gives the whole variable domain SQTIHQWPATLVQPVGSPLSLECTVEGTSNPNLYWYRQAAGRGLQLLFYSVGIGQISSEVPQNLSASRPQDRQFILSSKKLLLSDSGFYLCAWSVWGGPSETQYFGPGTRLLVL.

This clonotype was seen at least ten times. The J gene is TRBJ2-5, the V gene TRBV29-1; D gene ambiguous. CDR3 length equals 14 residues. V lost 4 bases, J lost 3 bases, and 15 bases lay in between. Germline V CDR1 and CDR2: SQVTM, ANQGSEA. CDR3: CSVVSWQAEETQYF. The CDR3 nucleotides are TGCAGCGTTGTAAGTTGGCAGGCCGAAGAGACCCAGTACTTC. Full variable domain (rest looked up from reference TRBV29-1 and TRBJ2-5): SAVISQKPSRDICQRGTSLTIQCQVDSQVTMMFWYRQQPGQSLTLIATANQGSEATYESGFVIDKFPISRPNLTFSTLTVSNMSPEDSSIYLCSVVSWQAEETQYFGPGTRLLVL.

In its sample, this clonotype was seen many times. The chain carries TRBV25-1 and TRBJ2-7; 7 bases line up with TRBD1. The J segment lost 4 bases and the V segment lost 1 base, leaving 4 bases of the junction unmatched. The CDR3 totals 14 residues. From germline, CDR1 is MGHDK and CDR2 SYGVNS. The CDR3 coding sequence is TGTGCCAGCAGTGAATTGCAGGGGGTATACGAGCAGTACTTC. As protein: CASSELQGVYEQYF.

This clonotype was detected many times. The chain is built from TRBV19 and TRBJ1-1; 8 nucleotides match TRBD1. Germline lookup yields CDR1 LNHDA and CDR2 SQIVND (reference sequence). J lost 1 base, V lost 7 bases, and 2 bases had no gene match. The CDR3 runs 13 residues. CDR3 sequence: CASMDRANTEAFF. CDR3 coding DNA: TGTGCCAGTATGGACAGGGCGAACACTGAAGCTTTCTTT.

This chain joins TRBV12-5 and TRBJ2-7; the match to TRBD2 covers 9 bases. This CDR3 region has 16 residues. Germline lookup yields CDR1 LGHNT and CDR2 FRNRAP. Trimming took 7 bases from V and 3 from J; bases not matched to a gene: 13. The CDR3 loop is CASVSQSGRFVYEQYF. The CDR3 nucleotides are TGTGCTAGTGTATCCCAAAGCGGGAGGTTTGTCTACGAGCAGTACTTC.

The chain carries TRBV6-1 and TRBJ2-7; tentative D call: TRBD2 (6 bases). The V gene's germline CDR1 is MNHNS and CDR2 SASEGT. The V gene lost 8 bases and the J gene lost 2 bases, with 25 bases spanning the gap. There are 17 residues in the CDR3. The CDR3 DNA follows: TGTGCCAGCGTGGGGGGAGGCGGTGCAGGCCAGGCCTACGAGCAGTACTTC. Protein product: CASVGGGGAGQAYEQYF.

This clonotype was seen repeatedly, ten times or more. J is TRBJ1-1 and V is TRBV12-3 or TRBV12-4; TRBD1 is a possible D gene (5 bases). Trimming cost V 4 bases and J 7 bases, with 7 bases left between them. The CDR3 is made up of 11 amino acids. The CDR3 sequence is CASSSDSEAFF. DNA of the CDR3: TGTGCCAGCAGTTCCGACAGTGAAGCTTTCTTT.

In its sample, this clonotype was seen many times. J is TRBJ1-3 and V is TRBV6-4, with D hard to call. V lost 5 bases and J lost 8, with 31 bases in between. The germline gives CDR1 MRHNA, CDR2 SNTAGT. The CDR3 is 19 residues long. CDR3 region: CASSQTWLANTHIKDTIYF. CDR3 in DNA: TGTGCCAGCAGTCAGACTTGGCTTGCTAACACCCACATAAAGGACACCATATATTTT.